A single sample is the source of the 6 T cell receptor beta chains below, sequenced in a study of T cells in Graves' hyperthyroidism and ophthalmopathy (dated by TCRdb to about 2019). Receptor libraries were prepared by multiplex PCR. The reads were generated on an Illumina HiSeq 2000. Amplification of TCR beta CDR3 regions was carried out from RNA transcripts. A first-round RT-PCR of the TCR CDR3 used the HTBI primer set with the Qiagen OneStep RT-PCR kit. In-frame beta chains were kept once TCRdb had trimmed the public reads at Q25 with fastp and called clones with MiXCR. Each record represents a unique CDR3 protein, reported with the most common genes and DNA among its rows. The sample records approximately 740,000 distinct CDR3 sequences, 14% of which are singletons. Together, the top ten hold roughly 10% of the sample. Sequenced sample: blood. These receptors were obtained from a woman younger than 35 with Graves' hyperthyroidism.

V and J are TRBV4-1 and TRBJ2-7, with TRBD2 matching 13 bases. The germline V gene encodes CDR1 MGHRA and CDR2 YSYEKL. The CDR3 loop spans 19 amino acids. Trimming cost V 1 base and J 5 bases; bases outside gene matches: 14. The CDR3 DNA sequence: TGCGCCAGCAGCCAAGGACTAGCGGGAGGAAGGCATAGATGGGACGAGCAGTACTTC. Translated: CASSQGLAGGRHRWDEQYF.

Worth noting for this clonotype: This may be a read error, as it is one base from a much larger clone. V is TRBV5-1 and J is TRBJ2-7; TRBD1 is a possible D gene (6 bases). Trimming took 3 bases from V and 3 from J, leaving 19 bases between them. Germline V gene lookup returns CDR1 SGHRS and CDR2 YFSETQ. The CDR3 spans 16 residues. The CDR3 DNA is TGCGCCAGCAGCTCCCCCCGGGGCCAGGGGAGCTACGAGCAGTACTTC. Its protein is CASSSPRGQGSYEQYF.

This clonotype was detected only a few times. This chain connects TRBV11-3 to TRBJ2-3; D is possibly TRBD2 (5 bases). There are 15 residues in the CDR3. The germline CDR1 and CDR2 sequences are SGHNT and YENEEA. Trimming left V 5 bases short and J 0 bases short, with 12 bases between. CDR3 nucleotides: TGTGCCAGCAGCATCGGGATTTCTAGCACAGATACGCAGTATTTT. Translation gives CASSIGISSTDTQYF.

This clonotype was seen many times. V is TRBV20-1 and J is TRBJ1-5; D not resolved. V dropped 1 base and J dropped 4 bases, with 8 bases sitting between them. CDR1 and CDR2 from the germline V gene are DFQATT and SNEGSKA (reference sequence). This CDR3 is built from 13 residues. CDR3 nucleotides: TGCAGTGCTAGAGTTCAGGCAAATCAGCCCCAGCATTTT. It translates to CSARVQANQPQHF.

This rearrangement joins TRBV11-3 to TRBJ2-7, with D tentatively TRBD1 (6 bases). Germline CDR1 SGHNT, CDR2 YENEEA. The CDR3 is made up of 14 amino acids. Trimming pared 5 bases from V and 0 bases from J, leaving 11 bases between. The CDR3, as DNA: TGTGCCAGCAGCATCGGACAGAGCTCCTACGAGCAGTACTTC. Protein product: CASSIGQSSYEQYF.

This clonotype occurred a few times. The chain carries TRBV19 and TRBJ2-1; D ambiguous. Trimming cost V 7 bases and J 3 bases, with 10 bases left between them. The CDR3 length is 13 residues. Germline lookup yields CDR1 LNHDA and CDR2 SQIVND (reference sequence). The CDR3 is CASTPDGYNEQFF. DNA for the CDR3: TGTGCCAGTACCCCAGACGGCTACAATGAGCAGTTCTTC.